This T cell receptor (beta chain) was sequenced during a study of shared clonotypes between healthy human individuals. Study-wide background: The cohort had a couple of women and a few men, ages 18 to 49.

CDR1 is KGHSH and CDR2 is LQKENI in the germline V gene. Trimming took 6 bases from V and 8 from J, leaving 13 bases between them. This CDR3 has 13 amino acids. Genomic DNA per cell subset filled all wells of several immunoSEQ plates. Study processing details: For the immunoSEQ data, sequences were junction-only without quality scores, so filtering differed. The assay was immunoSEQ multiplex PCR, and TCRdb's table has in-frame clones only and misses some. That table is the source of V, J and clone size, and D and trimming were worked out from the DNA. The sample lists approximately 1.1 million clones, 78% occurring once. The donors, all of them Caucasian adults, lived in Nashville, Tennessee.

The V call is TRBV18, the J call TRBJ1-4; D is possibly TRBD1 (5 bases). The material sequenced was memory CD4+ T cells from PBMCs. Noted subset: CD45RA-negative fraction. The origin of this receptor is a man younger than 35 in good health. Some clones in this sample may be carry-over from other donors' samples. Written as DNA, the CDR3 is TGTGCCAGCTCCTACGGGACGGTCGAAAAACTGTTTTTT. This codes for CASSYGTVEKLFF.